This TCR beta chain was profiled in a study of T cell repertoires in cytomegalovirus infection (dated by TCRdb to about 2019). Concerning the study at large: Because public TCR beta signatures pointed to carriage of CMV infection together with the matching HLA type, the HLA type of each donor mattered for the analysis. Points the paper makes about the study in general: Carriers of CMV infection plus the relevant HLA type were discriminated by the cumulative frequency of public TCR beta family members in the study cohort and in an independent 352-donor cohort. The ex vivo response was dominated by HLA-C-restricted CMV-specific TCR beta clonotypes, which also provided the single most frequent clonotype in two of eight donors.

This clonotype was counted at least ten times. It lacks a known antigen. One base away there is no much larger clone; base qualities are not given. Sequences SGHKS (CDR1) and YYEKEE (CDR2) are obtained from the germline V gene (reference sequence). The cysteine opens and the phenylalanine closes a CDR3 of 17 amino acids. Here the CDR3 DNA is all that survives: 51 bases in frame from base 1. V is cut by 0 bases and J by 8 bases, and the space between the germline ends is 23 bases. The sequencing machine was an Illumina HiSeq 1500. TCRdb redid the processing of the public reads, applying fastp at Q25 and MiXCR, and retained in-frame beta chains. Records with the same CDR3 protein are collapsed into one entry carrying the most frequent genes and DNA. For this sample there are under 200,000 distinct CDR3 sequences; about a tenth appear just once. About 4.6% of the sample is taken by the ten largest.

The chain employs TRBV5-5 and TRBJ1-2; no D gene is confidently identified. The TCR comes from a human donor in good health (CMV status not recorded). Some clones in this sample may be carry-over from other donors' samples. Sample: PBMCs. For the CDR3, the sequence is CASSLVGDLTPTGGYTF. The bases are TGTGCCAGCAGCTTGGTGGGAGACCTTACTCCGACTGGCGGCTACACCTTC.